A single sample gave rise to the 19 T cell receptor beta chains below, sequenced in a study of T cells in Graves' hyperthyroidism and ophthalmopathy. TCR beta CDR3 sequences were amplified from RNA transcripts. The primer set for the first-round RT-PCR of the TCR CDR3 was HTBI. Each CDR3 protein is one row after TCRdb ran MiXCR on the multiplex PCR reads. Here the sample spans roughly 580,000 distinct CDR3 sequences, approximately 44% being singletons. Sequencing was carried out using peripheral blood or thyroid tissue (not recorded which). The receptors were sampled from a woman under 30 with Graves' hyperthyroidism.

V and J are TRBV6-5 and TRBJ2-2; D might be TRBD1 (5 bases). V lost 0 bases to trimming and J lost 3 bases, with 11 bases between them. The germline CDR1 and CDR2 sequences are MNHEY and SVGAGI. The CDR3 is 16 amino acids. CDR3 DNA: TGTGCCAGCAGTTACTCGACTCAGGGCCACACCGGGGAGCTGTTTTTT. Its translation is CASSYSTQGHTGELFF.

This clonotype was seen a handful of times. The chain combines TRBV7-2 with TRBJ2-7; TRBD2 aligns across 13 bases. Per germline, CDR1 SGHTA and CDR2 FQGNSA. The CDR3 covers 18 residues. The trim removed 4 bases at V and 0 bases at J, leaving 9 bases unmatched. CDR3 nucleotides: TGTGCCAGCAGCTCTCTACTAGCGGGAGGGATCCCCTCCTACGAGCAGTACTTC. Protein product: CASSSLLAGGIPSYEQYF.

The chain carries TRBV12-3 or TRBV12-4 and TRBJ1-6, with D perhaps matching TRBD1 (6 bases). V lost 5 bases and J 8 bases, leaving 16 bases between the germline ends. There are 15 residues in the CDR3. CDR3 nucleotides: TGTGCCAGCAGTACCCGGATGGACAGAGATTCACCCCTCCACTTT. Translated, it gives CASSTRMDRDSPLHF.

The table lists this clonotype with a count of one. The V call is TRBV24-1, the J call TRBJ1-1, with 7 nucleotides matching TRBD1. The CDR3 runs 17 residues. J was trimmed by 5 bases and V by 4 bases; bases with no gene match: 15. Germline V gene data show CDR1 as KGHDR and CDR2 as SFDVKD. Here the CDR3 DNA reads TGTGCCACCAGTGACACCACAGGGGCTGGGAAGGAGACTGAAGCTTTCTTT. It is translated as CATSDTTGAGKETEAFF.

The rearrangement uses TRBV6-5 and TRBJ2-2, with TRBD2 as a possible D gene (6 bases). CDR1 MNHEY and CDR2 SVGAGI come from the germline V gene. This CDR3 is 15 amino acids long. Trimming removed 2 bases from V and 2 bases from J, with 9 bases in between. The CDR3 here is CASSYGGVNTGELFF. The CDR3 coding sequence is TGTGCCAGCAGTTACGGCGGGGTTAACACCGGGGAGCTGTTTTTT.

The CDR3 here is CASSLFLQTPANYGYTF. In DNA, the CDR3 is TGTGCCAGCAGCTTATTTCTGCAGACACCAGCTAACTATGGCTACACCTTC. This chain links TRBV7-9 with TRBJ1-2; D unclear. CDR3 length: 17 residues. The V and J ends lost 2 bases and 0 bases respectively, with 16 bases between them. Germline V gives CDR1 SEHNR, CDR2 FQNEAQ (reference sequence).

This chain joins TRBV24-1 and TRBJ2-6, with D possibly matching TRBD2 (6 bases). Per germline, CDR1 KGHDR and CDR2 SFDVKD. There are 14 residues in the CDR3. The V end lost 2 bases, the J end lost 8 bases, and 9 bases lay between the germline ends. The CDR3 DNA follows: TGTGCCACCAGTGATTCTCGCGGGACCAACGTCCTGACTTTC. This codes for CATSDSRGTNVLTF.

CDR3 amino acids: CATSRDRGNEQYF. The CDR3 DNA reads TGTGCCACCAGCAGAGATCGGGGGAACGAGCAGTACTTC. V and J are TRBV15 and TRBJ2-7, with D possibly being TRBD2 (6 bases). The CDR3 loop spans 13 amino acids. CDR1 and CDR2 (germline): LNHNV, YYDKDF (reference sequence). V was shortened by 0 bases and J by 5 bases, with 8 bases between the two germline ends.

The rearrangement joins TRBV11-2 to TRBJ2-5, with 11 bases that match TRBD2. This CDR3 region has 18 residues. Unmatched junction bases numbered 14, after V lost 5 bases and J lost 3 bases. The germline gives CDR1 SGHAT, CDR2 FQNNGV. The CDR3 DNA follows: TGTGCCAGCAGCGCTTACCTGTACTATAGCGGGAGGGAAGAGACCCAGTACTTC. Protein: CASSAYLYYSGREETQYF.

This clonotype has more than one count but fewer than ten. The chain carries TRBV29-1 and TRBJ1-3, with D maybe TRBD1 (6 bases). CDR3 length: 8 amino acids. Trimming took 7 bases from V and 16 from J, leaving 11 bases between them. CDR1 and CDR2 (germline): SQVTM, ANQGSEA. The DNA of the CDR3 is TGCAGCGCTAGACAGGCCTATTTT. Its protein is CSARQAYF. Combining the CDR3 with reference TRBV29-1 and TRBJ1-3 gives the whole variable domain SAVISQKPSRDICQRGTSLTIQCQVDSQVTMMFWYRQQPGQSLTLIATANQGSEATYESGFVIDKFPISRPNLTFSTLTVSNMSPEDSSIYLCSARQAYFGEGSWLTVV.

CDR3 loop: CASSVEGTYEQYF. CDR3 nucleotide sequence: TGTGCCAGCAGCGTAGAGGGGACCTACGAGCAGTACTTC. The V gene is TRBV9, the J gene TRBJ2-7, with a weak D call TRBD1 (5 bases). Germline CDR1 and CDR2: SGDLS and YYNGEE. The V and J ends lost 0 bases and 2 bases respectively, with 6 bases between them. The CDR3 runs to 13 residues.

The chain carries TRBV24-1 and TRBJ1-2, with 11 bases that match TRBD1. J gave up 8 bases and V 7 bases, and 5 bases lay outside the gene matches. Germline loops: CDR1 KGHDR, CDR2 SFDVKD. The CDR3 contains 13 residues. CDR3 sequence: CATSQDRGRGYTF. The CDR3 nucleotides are TGTGCCACCAGCCAGGACAGGGGGCGAGGCTACACCTTC.

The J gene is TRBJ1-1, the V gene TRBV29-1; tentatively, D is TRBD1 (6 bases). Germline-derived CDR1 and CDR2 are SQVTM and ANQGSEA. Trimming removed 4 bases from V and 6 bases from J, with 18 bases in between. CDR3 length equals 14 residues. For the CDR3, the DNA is TGCAGCGTTGGAGGGGGGGGAGGTATCGCTGAAGCTTTCTTT. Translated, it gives CSVGGGGGIAEAFF.

In DNA, the CDR3 is TGTGCCAGCAGCCATGCACCCGGGACAGGTTTCCACTTT. Translated, it gives CASSHAPGTGFHF. V is TRBV14 and J is TRBJ1-6; TRBD1 agrees at 8 bases. After removal of 3 bases from V and 17 bases from J, the junction contained 9 bases not matched to a gene. The CDR3 extends over 13 amino acids. The germline CDR1 and CDR2 sequences are SGHDN and FVKESK.

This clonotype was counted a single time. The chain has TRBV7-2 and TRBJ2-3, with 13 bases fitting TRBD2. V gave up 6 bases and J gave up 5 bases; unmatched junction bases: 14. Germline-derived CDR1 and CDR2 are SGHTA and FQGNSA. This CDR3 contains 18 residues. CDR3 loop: CASSRTSGRAQGGDTQYF. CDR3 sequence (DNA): TGTGCCAGCAGTCGTACTAGCGGGAGGGCCCAGGGTGGAGATACGCAGTATTTT.

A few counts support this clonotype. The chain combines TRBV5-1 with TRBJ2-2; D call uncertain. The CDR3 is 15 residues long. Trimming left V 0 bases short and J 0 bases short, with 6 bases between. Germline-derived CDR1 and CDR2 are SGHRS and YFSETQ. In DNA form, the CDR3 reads TGCGCCAGCAGCTTGGCACAATCGAACACCGGGGAGCTGTTTTTT. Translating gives CASSLAQSNTGELFF.

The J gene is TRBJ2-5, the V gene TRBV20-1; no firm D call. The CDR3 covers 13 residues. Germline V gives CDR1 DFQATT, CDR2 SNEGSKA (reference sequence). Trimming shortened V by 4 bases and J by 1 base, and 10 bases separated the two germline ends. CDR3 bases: TGCAGTGCTATAGAGGCCAGCCAAGAGACCCAGTACTTC. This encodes CSAIEASQETQYF.

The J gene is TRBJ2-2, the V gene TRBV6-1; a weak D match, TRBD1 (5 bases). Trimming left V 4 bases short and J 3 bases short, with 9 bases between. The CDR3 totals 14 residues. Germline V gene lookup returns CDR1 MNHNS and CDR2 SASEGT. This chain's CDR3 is CASSAQGYTGELFF. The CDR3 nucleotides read TGTGCCAGCAGTGCCCAGGGTTACACCGGGGAGCTGTTTTTT.

In nucleotides, the CDR3 is TGTGCCAGCAGCCGAGCGGCGGCCGCCCGCGAAGCTTTCTTT. Protein product: CASSRAAAAREAFF. The chain is built from TRBV2 and TRBJ1-1; D unclear. The germline V and J ends were trimmed by 6 bases and 8 bases, with 19 bases remaining between them. CDR3 length equals 14 residues. Germline V gives CDR1 SNHLY, CDR2 FYNNEI.